This T cell receptor beta chain was identified in a study of response to subunit inactivated influenza vaccine (dated by TCRdb to 2017 to 2018). Notes on the research overall: Deep quantitative T cell receptor repertoire profiling was used in the study to track responses to a trivalent subunit inactivated influenza vaccine. On the study overall, not on this receptor specifically: According to the authors, only a limited number of new T cells may be recruited by each seasonal influenza vaccination.

This clonotype has more than one count but fewer than ten. Its antigen remains unidentified. Base quality data are lacking; no much larger clone is found one base away. The V end loses 3 bases and the J end loses 4 bases, and a stretch of 16 bases separates them. CDR1 and CDR2 were assigned from the germline V gene as LGHNA and YNFKEQ. The CDR3 spans 16 residues, from the cysteine through the phenylalanine. The read is trimmed to its CDR3 DNA, 48 bases read in frame from base 1. The protocol used for the library was RT-PCR. The data were produced on an Illumina HiSeq 2500. TCRdb ran its own pipeline on the public reads, namely fastp trimming at Q25 and MiXCR clone calling, and kept in-frame beta chains. Each CDR3 protein appears once, grouped with its most common genes and DNA. This sample gives around 790,000 distinct CDR3 sequences in total; approximately 21% of them show up just once. Clones ranked in the top ten supply roughly 10% of the sample.

This specimen was PBMCs from blood, taken about 5 days after vaccination. The receptor chain draws on TRBV4-2 and TRBJ2-1; the D segment cannot be called with confidence. The TCR comes from a man in his forties or fifties who received an inactivated influenza vaccine. Donor details come from another sample of the same person, matched by shared clones. The nucleotide sequence is TGTGCCAGCAGCCATTCCCCTGGATCCGTTTACAATGAGCAGTTCTTC. The translation is CASSHSPGSVYNEQFF.